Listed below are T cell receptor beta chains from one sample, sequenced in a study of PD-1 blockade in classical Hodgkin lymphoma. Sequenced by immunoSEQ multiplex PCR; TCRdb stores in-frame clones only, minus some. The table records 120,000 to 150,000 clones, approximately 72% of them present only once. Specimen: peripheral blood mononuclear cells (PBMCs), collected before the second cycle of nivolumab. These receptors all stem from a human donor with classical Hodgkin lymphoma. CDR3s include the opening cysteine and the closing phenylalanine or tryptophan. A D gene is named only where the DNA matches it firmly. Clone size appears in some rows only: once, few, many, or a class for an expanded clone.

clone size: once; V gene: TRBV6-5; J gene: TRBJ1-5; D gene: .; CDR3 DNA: TGTGCCAGCAGTGGCAGGGGACTTGACAATCAGCCCCAGCATTTT; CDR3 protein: CASSGRGLDNQPQHF
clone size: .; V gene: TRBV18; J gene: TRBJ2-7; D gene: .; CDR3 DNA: TGTGCCAGCTCACCACTGGCTGTGGGCTACGAGCAGTACTTC; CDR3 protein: CASSPLAVGYEQYF
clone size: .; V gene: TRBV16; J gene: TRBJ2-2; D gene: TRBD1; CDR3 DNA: TGTGCCAGCAGCCTAGCTGGGACAGGGGATCACGGGGAGCTGTTTTTT; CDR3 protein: CASSLAGTGDHGELFF
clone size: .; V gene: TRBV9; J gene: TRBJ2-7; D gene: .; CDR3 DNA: TGTGCCAGCAGCCGCGGTCGACGACTCCCTCGGGACCGGGGAGACGGCGGGCAGTACTTC; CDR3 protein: CASSRGRRLPRDRGDGGQYF
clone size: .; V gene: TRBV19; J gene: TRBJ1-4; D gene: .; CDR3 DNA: TGTGCCAGCGGGAGTAATAATGAAAAACTGTTTTTT; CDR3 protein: CASGSNNEKLFF
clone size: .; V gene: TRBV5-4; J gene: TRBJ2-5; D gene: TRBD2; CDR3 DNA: TGTGCCAGCAGCCCCAGGGCGGGAGGGGGAGGGACCCAGTACTTC; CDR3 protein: CASSPRAGGGGTQYF
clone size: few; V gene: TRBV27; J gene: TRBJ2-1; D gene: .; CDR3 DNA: TGTGCCAGCAGTTTCTTGTCAGGGTACAACAATGAGCAGTTCTTC; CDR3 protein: CASSFLSGYNNEQFF
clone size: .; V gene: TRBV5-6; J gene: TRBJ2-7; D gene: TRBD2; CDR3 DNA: TGTGCCAGCAGCTTCACTAGCGGGAGGCCTTACGAGCAGTACTTC; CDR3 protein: CASSFTSGRPYEQYF
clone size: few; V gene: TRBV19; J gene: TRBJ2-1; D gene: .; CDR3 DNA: TGTGCCAGTAGAGACTTCTACAATGAGCAGTTCTTC; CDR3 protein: CASRDFYNEQFF
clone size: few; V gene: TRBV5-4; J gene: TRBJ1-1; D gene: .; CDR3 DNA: TGTGCCAGCAGCAAACCTACACGGGGCGGGAACACTGAAGCTTTCTTT; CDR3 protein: CASSKPTRGGNTEAFF
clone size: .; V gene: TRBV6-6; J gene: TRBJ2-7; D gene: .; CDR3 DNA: TGTGCCAGCAGACTGGACAGCTACGAGCAGTACTTC; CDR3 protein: CASRLDSYEQYF
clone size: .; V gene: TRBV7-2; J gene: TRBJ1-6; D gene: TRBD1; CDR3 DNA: TGTGCCAGCAGCTTAGCGGGGACAGGAGATTCACCCCTCCACTTT; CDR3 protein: CASSLAGTGDSPLHF
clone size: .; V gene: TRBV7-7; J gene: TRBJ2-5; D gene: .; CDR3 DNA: TGTGCTAGCAGCCCTAGTCTCTTCCGGGTTATCCAAGAGACCCAGTACTTC; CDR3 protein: CASSPSLFRVIQETQYF
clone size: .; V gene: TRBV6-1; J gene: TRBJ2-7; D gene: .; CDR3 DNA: TGTGCCAGCAGTTGGCGTCACTCCTACGAGCAGTACTTC; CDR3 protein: CASSWRHSYEQYF
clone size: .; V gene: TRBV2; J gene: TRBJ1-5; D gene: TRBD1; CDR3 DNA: TGTGCCAGCAGTCAGTACAGGGGAAATCAGCCCCAGCATTTT; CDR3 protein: CASSQYRGNQPQHF
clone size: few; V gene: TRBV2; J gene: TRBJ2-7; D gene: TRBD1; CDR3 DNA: TGTGCCAGCAGAAAACAGGGGGCGCGTCTCTACGAGCAGTACTTC; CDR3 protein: CASRKQGARLYEQYF
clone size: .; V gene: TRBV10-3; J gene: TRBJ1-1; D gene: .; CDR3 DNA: TGTGCCATCAGTGAGTCGCGGTTATCAGAAGCTTTCTTT; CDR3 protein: CAISESRLSEAFF
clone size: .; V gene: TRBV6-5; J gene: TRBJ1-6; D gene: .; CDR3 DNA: TGTGCCAGCACAGCCCTCTATTCATCAAATTCACCCCTCCACTTT; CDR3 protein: CASTALYSSNSPLHF
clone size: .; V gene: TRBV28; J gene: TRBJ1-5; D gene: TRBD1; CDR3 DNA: TGTGCCAGTAACAGGGGGCAGGGCAATCAGCCCCAGCATTTT; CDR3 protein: CASNRGQGNQPQHF
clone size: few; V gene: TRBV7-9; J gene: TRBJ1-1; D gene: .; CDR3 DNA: TGTGCCAGCAGCTTACAGCGGGAGACTGAAGCTTTCTTT; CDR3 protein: CASSLQRETEAFF
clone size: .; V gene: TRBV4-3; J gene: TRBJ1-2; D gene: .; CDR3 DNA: TGCGCCAGCAGCCACGTTCTGGGGCAGAACTATGGCTACACCTTC; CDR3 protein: CASSHVLGQNYGYTF
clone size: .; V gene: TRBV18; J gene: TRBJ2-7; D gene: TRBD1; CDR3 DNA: TGTGCCAGCTCGACCCCGGGACAGGGGTACGAGCAGTACTTC; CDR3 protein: CASSTPGQGYEQYF
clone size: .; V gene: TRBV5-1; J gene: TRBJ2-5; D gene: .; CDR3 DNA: TGCGCCAGCAGCCCTGGAGGAGGGGGCCAAGAGACCCAGTACTTC; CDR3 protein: CASSPGGGGQETQYF
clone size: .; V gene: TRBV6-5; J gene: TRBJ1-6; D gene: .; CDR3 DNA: TGTGCCAGCAGGTATCTAAGAGGCTCACCCCTCCACTTT; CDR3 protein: CASRYLRGSPLHF
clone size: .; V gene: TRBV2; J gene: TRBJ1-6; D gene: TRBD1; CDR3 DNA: TGTGCCAGCAGTCCCGAGACAGGGTCGAGTTCACCCCTCCACTTT; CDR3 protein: CASSPETGSSSPLHF
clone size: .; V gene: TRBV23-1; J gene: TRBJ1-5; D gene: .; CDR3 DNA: TGCGCCAGCAGTGCGGGTCAGCCCCAGCATTTT; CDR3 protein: CASSAGQPQHF
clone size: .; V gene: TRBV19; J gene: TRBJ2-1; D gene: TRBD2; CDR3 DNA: TGTGCCAGTAGTATGGAAAGCGGGGGGCCCTACAATGAGCAGTTCTTC; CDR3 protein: CASSMESGGPYNEQFF
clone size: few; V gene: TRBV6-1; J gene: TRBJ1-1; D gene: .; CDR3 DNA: TGTGCCAGCAGTGGGGGGACGGGGAACACTGAAGCTTTCTTT; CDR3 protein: CASSGGTGNTEAFF
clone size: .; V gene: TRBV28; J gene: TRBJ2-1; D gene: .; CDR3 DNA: TGTGCCAGCAGGACAGCCGACTCCTACAATGAGCAGTTCTTC; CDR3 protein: CASRTADSYNEQFF
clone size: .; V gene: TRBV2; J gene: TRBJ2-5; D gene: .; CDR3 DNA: TGTGCCAGCAGTGAAAGCCTCGGGGGCCAAGAGACCCAGTACTTC; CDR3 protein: CASSESLGGQETQYF
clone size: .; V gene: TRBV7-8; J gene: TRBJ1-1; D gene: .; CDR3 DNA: TGTGCCAGCAGCTCAGGGGTGAACACTGAAGCTTTCTTT; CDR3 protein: CASSSGVNTEAFF
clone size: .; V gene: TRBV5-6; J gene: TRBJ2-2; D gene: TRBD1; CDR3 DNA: TGTGCCAGCAGCTTCGATGGACAGGGGTTCACCGGGGAGCTGTTTTTT; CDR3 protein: CASSFDGQGFTGELFF
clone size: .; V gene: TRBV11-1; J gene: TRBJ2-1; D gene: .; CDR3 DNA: TGTGCCAGCAACAACCCCGCAAAGGGCTACAATGAGCAGTTCTTC; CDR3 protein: CASNNPAKGYNEQFF
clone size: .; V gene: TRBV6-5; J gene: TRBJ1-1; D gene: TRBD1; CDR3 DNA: TGTGCCAGCAGTTCCCCTGGACAGGTTATGAACACTGAAGCTTTCTTT; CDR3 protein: CASSSPGQVMNTEAFF
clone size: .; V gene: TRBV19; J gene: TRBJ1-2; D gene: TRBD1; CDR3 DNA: TGTGCCAGTCTAAACCGGGACAGGGGGCGTGGTGGCTACACCTTC; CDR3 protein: CASLNRDRGRGGYTF
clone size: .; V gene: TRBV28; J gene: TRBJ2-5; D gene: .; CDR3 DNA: TGTGCCATCCGACAGGACTTCCAAGAGACCCAGTACTTC; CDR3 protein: CAIRQDFQETQYF
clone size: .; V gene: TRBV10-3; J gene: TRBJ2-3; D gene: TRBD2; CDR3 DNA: TGTGCCATCAAAATTAGCGGGAGCACAGATACGCAGTATTTT; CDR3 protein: CAIKISGSTDTQYF
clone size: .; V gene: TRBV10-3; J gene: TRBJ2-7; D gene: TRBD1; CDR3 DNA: TGTGCCATCAGTGAGAAGACAGGGAACGAGCAGTACTTC; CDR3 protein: CAISEKTGNEQYF
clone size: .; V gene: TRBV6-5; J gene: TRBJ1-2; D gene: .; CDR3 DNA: TGTGCCAGCAGTCTTACAGTTAACTATGGCTACACCTTC; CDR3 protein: CASSLTVNYGYTF
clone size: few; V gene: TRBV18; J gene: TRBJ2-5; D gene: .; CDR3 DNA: TGTGCCAGCTTGGACGGCGACCAAGAGACCCAGTACTTC; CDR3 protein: CASLDGDQETQYF
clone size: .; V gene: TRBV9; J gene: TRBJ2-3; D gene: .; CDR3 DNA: TGTGCCAGCAGCGTAGAAGGAACCCGGACAGCCCCCAATACGCAGTATTTT; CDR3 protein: CASSVEGTRTAPNTQYF
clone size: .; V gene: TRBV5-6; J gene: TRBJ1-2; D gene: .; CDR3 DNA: TGTGCCAGCAGCGGGGACCTGGGTAACTATGGCTACACCTTC; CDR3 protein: CASSGDLGNYGYTF
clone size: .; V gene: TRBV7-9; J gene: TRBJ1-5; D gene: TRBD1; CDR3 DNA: TGTGCCAGCAGCTCCGGACAGGGGGAAGGTAGCAATCAGCCCCAGCATTTT; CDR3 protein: CASSSGQGEGSNQPQHF
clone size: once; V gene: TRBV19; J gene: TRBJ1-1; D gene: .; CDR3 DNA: TGTGCCAGTAGCCCTCCTGTCCCGACAATGAACACTGAAGCTTTCTTT; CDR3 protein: CASSPPVPTMNTEAFF
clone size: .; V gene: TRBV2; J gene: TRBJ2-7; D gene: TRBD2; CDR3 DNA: TGTGCCAGCAGACCGGGACTAGTCGGTTACGAGCAGTACTTC; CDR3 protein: CASRPGLVGYEQYF
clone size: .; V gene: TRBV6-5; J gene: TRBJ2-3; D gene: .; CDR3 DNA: TGTGCCAGCAGTTACTCACAGAACACAGATACGCAGTATTTT; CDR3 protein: CASSYSQNTDTQYF
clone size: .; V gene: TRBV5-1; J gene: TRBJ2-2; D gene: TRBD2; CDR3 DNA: TGCGCCAGCAGCTTCAGCGGGGGGGTGAACACCGGGGAGCTGTTTTTT; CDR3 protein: CASSFSGGVNTGELFF
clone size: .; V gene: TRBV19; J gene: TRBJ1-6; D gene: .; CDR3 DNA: TGTGCCAGTAAGGCATCGGCCTATAATTCACCCCTCCACTTT; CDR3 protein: CASKASAYNSPLHF
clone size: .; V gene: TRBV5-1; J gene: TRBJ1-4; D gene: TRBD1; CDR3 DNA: TGCGCCAGCAGCACAAGGACAGGCTTAAATGAAAAACTGTTTTTT; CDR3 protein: CASSTRTGLNEKLFF
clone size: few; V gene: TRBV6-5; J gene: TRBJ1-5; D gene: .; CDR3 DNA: TGTGCCAGCAGTTACTCTGGGGTCTCTGATCAGCCCCAGCATTTT; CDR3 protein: CASSYSGVSDQPQHF
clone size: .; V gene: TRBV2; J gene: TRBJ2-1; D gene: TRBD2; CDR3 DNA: TGTGCCAGCAGGGAGGGGCTAGCGGGAGTCCATGAGCAGTTCTTC; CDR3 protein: CASREGLAGVHEQFF
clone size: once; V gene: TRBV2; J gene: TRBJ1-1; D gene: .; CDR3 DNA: TGTGCCAGCAGGGACAGCTCTATCTTAAGTGAAGCTTTCTTT; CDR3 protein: CASRDSSILSEAFF
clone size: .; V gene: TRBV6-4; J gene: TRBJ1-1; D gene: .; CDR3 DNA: TGTGCCAGCAGTGCTACGGGGGGAACTGAAGCTTTCTTT; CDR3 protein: CASSATGGTEAFF